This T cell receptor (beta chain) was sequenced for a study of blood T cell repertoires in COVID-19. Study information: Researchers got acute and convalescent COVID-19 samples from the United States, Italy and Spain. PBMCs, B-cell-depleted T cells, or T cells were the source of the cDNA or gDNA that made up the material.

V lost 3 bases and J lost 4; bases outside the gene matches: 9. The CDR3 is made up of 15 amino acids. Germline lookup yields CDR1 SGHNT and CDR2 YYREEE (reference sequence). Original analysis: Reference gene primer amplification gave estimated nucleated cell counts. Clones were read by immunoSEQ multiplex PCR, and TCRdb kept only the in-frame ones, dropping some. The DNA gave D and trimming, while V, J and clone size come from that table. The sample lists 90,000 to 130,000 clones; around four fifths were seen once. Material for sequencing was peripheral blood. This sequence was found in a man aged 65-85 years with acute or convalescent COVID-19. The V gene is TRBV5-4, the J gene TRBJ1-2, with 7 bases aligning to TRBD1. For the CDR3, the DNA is TGTGCCAGCAGCTGGAGGGGTCCAGGGGGCTATGGCTACACCTTC. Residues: CASSWRGPGGYGYTF.